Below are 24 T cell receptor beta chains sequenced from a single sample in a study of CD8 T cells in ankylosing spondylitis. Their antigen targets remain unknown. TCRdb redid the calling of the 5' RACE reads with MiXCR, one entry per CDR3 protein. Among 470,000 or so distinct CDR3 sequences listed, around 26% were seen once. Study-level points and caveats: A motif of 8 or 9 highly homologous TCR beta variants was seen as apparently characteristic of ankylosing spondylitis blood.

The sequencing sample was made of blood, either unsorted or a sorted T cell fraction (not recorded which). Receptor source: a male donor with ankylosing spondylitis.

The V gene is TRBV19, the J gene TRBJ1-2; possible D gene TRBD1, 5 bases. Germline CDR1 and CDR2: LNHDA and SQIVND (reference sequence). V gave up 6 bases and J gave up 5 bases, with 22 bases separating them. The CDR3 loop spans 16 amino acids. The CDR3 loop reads CASSLGHPSLEYGYTF. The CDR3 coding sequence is TGTGCCAGTAGCCTCGGACACCCCTCCCTAGAATATGGCTACACCTTC.

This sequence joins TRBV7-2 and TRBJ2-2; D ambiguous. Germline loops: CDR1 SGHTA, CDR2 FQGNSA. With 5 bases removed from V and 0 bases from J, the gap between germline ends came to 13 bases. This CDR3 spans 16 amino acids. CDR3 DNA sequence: TGTGCCAGCAGCCAGCCAAGTACTTCGAACACCGGGGAGCTGTTTTTT. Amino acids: CASSQPSTSNTGELFF.

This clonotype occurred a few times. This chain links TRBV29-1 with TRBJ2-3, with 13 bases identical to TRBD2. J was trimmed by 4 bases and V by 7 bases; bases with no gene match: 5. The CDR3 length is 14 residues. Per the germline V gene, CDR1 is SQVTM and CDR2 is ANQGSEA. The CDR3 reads CSARLAGGSDTQYF. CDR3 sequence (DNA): TGCAGCGCTAGACTAGCGGGAGGCTCAGATACGCAGTATTTT.

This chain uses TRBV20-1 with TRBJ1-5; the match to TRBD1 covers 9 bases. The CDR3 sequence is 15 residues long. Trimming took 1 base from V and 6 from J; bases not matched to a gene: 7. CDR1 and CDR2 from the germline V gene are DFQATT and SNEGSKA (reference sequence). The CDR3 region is CSARATGTGFQPQHF. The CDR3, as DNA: TGCAGTGCTAGAGCCACCGGGACAGGGTTTCAGCCCCAGCATTTT.

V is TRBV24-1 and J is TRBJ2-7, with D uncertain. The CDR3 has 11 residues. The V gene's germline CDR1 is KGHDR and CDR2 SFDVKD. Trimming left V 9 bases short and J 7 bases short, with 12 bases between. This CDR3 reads CATPGPAEQYV. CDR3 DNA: TGTGCCACCCCCGGACCCGCGGAGCAGTACGTC.

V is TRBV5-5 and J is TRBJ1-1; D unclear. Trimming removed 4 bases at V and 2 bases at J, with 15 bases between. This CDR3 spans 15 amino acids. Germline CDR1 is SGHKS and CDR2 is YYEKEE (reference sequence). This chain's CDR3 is CASSPGPGINTEAFF. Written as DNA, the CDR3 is TGTGCCAGCAGCCCGGGTCCGGGAATTAACACTGAAGCTTTCTTT.

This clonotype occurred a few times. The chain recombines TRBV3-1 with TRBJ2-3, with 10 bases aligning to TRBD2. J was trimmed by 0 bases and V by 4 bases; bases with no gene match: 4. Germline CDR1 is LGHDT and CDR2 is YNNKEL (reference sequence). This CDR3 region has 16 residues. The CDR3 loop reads CASSRLAGTSTDTQYF. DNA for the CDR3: TGTGCCAGCAGCCGACTAGCGGGTACCAGCACAGATACGCAGTATTTT.

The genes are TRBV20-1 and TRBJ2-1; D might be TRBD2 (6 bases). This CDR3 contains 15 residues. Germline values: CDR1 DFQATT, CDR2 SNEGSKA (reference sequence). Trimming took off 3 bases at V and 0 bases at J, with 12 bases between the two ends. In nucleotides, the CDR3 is TGCAGTGCTAGTTCTAGCGCGGTCTCCTACAATGAGCAGTTCTTC. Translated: CSASSSAVSYNEQFF.

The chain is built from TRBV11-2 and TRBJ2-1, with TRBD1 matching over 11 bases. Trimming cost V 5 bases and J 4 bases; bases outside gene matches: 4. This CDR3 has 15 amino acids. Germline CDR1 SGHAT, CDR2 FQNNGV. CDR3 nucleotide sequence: TGTGCCAGCAGCAAGGACAGGGGGCAGTACAATGAGCAGTTCTTC. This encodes CASSKDRGQYNEQFF.

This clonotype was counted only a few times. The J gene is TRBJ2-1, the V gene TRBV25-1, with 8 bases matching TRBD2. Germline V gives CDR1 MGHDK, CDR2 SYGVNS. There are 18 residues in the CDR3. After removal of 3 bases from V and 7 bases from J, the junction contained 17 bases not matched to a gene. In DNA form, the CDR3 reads TGTGCCAGCAGTGATCTCGGCGGGGTAGCGGGACTCCGGAATGAGCAGTTCTTC. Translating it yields CASSDLGGVAGLRNEQFF.

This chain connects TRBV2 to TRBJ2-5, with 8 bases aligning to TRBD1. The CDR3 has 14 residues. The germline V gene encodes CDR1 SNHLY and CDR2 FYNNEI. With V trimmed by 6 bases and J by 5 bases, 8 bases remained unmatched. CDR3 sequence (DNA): TGTGCCAGCAGGGAGACAGGGGAGGAGGAGACCCAGTACTTC. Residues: CASRETGEEETQYF.

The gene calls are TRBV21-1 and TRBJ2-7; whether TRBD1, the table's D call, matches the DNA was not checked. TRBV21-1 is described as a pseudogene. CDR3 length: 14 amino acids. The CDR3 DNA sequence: TGTGCCAGCAGCAAAGAAGGGGGCGTGTACGAGCAGTACTTC. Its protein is CASSKEGGVYEQYF.

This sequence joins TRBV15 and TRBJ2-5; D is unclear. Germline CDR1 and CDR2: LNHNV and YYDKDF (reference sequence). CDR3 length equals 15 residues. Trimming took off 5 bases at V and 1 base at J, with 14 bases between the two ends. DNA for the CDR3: TGTGCCACCAGCCCGCGAGTTTCGGGCCAAGAGACCCAGTACTTC. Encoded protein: CATSPRVSGQETQYF.

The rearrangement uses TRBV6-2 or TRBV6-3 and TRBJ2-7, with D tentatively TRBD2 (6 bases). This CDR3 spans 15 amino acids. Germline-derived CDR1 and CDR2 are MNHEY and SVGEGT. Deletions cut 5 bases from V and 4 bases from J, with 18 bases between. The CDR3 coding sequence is TGTGCCAGCAGTCGAAGATTTGGAGGGAAATACGAGCAGTACGTC. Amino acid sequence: CASSRRFGGKYEQYV.

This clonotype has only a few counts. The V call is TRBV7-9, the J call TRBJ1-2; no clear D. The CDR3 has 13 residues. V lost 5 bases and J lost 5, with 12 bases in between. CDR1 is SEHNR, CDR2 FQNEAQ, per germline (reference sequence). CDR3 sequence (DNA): TGTGCCAGCAGCCCAAATAAGGATTATGGCTACACCTTC. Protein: CASSPNKDYGYTF.

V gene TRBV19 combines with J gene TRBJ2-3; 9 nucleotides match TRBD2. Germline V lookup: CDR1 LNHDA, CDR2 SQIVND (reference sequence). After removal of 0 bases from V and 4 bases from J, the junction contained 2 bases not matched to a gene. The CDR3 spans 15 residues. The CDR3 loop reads CASSIDRLAADTQYF. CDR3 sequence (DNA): TGTGCCAGTAGTATAGATCGACTAGCGGCAGATACGCAGTATTTT.

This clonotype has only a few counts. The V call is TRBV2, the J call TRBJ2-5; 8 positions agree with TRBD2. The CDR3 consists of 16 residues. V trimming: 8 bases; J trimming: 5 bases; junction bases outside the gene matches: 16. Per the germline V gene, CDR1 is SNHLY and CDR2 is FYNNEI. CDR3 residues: CASPPLTSATGETQYF. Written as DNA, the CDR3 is TGTGCCAGCCCTCCTCTGACTAGCGCCACGGGGGAGACCCAGTACTTC.

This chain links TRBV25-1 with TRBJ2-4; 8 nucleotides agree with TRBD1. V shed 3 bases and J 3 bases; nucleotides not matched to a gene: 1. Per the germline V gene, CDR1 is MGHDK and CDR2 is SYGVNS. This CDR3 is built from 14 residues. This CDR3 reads CASSETGDKNIQYF. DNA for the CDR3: TGTGCCAGCAGTGAGACAGGGGACAAAAACATTCAGTACTTC.

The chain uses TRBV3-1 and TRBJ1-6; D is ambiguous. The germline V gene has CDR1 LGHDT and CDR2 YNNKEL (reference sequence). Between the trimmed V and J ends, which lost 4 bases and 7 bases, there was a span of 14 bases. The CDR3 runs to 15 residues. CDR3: CASSLGELWNSPLHF. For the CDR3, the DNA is TGTGCCAGCAGCCTCGGGGAGTTGTGGAATTCACCCCTCCACTTT.

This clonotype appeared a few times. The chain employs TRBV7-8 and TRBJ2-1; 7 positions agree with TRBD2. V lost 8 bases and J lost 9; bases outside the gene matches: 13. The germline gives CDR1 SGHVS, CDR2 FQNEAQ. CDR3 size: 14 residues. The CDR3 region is CASFERRELGEQFF. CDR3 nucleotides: TGTGCCAGCTTTGAGCGGCGGGAGTTAGGTGAGCAGTTCTTC.

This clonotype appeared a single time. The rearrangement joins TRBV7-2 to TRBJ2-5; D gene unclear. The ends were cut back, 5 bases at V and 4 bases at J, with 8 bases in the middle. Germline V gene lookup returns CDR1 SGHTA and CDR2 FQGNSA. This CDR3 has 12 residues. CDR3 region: CASSQALETQYF. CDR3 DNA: TGTGCCAGCAGCCAAGCCTTAGAGACCCAGTACTTC.

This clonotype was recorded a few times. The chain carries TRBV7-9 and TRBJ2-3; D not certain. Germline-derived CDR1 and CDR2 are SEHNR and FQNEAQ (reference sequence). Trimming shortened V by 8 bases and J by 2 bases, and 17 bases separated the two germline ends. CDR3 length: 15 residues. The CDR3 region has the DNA TGTGCCAGCTCAGGTCGGCAGGCGGCCACAGATACGCAGTATTTT. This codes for CASSGRQAATDTQYF.

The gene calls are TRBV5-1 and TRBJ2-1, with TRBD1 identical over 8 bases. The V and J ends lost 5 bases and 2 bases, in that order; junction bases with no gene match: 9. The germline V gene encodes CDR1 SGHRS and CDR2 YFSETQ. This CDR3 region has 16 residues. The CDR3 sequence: CASRDPRGLPYNEQFF. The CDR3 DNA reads TGCGCCAGCAGAGATCCCAGGGGGCTTCCCTACAATGAGCAGTTCTTC.

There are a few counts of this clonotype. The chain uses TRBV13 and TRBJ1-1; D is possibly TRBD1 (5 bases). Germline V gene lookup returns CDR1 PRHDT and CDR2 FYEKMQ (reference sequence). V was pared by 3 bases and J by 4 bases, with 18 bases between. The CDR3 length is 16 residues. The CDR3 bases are TGTGCCAGCAGCTTTTACCCTCGGAGCGGGGGCACTGAAGCTTTCTTT. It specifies CASSFYPRSGGTEAFF.